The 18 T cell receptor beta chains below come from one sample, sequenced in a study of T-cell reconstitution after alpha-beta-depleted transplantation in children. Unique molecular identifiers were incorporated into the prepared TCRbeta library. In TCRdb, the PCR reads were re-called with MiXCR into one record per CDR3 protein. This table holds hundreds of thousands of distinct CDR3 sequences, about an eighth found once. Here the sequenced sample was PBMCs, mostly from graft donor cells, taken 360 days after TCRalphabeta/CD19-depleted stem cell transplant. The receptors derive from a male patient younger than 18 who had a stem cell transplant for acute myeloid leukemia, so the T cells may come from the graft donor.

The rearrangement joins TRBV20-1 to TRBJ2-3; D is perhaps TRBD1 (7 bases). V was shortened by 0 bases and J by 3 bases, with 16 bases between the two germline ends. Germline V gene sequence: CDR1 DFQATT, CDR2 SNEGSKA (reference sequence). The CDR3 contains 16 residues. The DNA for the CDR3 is TGCAGTGCTAGAGAAGGCAGGGGGGATTGGACAGATACGCAGTATTTT. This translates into CSAREGRGDWTDTQYF.

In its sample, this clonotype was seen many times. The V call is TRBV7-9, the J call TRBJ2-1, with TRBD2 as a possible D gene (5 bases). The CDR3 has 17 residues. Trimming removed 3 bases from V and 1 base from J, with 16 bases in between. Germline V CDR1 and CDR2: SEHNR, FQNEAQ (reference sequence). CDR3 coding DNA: TGTGCCAGCAGCTTCCGTTTCGGGGTCCTTTCCTACAATGAGCAGTTCTTC. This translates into CASSFRFGVLSYNEQFF. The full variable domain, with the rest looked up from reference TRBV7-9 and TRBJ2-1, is DTGVSQNPRHKITKRGQNVTFRCDPISEHNRLYWYRQTLGQGPEFLTYFQNEAQLEKSRLLSDRFSAERPKGSFSTLEIQRTEQGDSAMYLCASSFRFGVLSYNEQFFGPGTRLTVL.

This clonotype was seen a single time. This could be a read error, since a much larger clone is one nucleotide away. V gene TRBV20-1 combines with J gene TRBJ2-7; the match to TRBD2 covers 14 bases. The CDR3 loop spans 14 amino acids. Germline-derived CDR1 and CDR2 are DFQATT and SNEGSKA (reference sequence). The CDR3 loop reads CSARGLAGAHEQCF. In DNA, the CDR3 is TGCAGTGCTAGGGGACTAGCGGGAGCCCACGAGCAGTGCTTC.

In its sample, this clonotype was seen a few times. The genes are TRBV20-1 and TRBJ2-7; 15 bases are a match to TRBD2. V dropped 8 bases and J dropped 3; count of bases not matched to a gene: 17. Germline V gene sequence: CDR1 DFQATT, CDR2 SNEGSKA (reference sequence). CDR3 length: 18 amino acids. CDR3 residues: CSPKAGGTSGRTYYEQYF. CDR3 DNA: TGCAGTCCTAAGGCTGGGGGGACTAGCGGGAGGACCTACTACGAGCAGTACTTC.

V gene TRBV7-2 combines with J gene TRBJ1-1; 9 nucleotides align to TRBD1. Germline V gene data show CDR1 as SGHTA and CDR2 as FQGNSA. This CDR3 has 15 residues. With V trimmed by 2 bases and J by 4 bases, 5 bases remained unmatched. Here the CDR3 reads CASSLFGTGSTEAFF. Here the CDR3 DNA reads TGTGCCAGCAGCTTATTCGGGACAGGGTCCACTGAAGCTTTCTTT.

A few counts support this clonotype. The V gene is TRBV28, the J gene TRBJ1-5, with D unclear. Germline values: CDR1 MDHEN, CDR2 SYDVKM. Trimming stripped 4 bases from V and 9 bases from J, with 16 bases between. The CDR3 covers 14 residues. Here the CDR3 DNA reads TGTGCCAGCAGTTCACCCGGGAGGTATCTGCCCCAGCATTTT. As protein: CASSSPGRYLPQHF.

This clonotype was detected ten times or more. CDR3 in DNA: TGTGCCAGCAGCTTAGCGCATAATGAGCAGTTCTTC. Its translation is CASSLAHNEQFF. The chain is built from TRBV7-2 and TRBJ2-1, with D hard to call. Trimming cost V 0 bases and J 7 bases, with 4 bases left between them. CDR3 length: 12 residues. Germline CDR1 is SGHTA and CDR2 is FQGNSA.

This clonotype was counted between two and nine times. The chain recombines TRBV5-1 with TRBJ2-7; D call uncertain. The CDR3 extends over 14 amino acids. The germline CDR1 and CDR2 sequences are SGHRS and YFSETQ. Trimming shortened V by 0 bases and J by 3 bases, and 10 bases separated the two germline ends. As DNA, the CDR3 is TGCGCCAGCAGCTTGGCCAAACCTAACTACGAGCAGTACTTC. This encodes CASSLAKPNYEQYF. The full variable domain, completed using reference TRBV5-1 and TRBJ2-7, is KAGVTQTPRYLIKTRGQQVTLSCSPISGHRSVSWYQQTPGQGLQFLFEYFSETQRNKGNFPGRFSGRQFSNSRSEMNVSTLELGDSALYLCASSLAKPNYEQYFGPGTRLTVT.

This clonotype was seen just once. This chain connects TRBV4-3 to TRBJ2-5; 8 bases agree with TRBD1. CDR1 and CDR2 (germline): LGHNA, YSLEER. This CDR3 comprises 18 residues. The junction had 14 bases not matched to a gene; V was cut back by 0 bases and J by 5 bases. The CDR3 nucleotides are TGCGCCAGCAGCCAAGATTTCAGTTGGGCAGGGGGCGGGGAGACCCAGTACTTC. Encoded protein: CASSQDFSWAGGGETQYF.

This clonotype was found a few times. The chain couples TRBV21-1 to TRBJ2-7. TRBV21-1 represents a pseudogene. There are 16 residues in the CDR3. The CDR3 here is CASSKRTQRDSYEQYF. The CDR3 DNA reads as TGTGCCAGCAGCAAAAGGACCCAGCGGGACTCCTACGAGCAGTACTTC.

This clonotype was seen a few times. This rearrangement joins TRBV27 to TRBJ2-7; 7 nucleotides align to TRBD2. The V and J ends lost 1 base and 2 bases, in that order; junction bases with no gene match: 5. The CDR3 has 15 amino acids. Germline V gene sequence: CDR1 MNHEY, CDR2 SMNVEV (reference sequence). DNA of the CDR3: TGTGCCAGCAGTTTATTTGGCGGGAGACCCTACGAGCAGTACTTC. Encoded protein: CASSLFGGRPYEQYF.

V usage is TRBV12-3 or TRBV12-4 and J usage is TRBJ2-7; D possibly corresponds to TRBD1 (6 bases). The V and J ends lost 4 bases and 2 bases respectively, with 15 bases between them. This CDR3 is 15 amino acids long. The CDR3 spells CASSSLWGQAYEQYF. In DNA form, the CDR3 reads TGTGCCAGCAGTTCCCTTTGGGGGCAAGCCTACGAGCAGTACTTC.

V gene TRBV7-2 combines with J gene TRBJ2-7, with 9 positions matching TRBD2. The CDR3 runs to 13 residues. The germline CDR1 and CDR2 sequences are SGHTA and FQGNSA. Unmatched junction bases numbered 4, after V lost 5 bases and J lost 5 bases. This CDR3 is CASSPWTSDEQYF. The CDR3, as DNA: TGTGCCAGCAGCCCGTGGACTAGCGACGAGCAGTACTTC.

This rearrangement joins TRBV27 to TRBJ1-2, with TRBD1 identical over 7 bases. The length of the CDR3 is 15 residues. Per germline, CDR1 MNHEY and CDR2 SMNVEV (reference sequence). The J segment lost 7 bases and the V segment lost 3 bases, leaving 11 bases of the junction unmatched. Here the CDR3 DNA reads TGTGCCAGCAGTTTCCGGGACAGTCAACGTGGTGGCTACACCTTC. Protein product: CASSFRDSQRGGYTF.

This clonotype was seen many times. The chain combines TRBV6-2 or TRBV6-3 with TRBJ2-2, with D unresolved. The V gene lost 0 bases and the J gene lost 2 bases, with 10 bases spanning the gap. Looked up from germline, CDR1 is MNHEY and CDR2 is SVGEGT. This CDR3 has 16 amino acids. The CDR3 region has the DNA TGTGCCAGCAGTTACTCAAAATATGGAAACACCGGGGAGCTGTTTTTT. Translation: CASSYSKYGNTGELFF.

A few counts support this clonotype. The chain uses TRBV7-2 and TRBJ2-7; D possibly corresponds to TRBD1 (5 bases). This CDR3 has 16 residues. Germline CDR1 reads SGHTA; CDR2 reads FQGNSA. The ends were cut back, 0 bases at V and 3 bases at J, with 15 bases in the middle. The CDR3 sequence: CASSLAVGRPLYEQYF. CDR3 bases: TGTGCCAGCAGCTTAGCCGTGGGGCGTCCTCTCTACGAGCAGTACTTC.

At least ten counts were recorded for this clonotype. CDR3: CATSDSDRENTGELFF. DNA for the CDR3: TGTGCCACCAGTGATTCGGACAGGGAAAACACCGGGGAGCTGTTTTTT. This rearrangement joins TRBV24-1 to TRBJ2-2; 8 bases map to TRBD1. CDR1 and CDR2 (germline): KGHDR, SFDVKD. The CDR3 covers 16 residues. Trimming removed 2 bases from V and 2 bases from J; junction bases left unmatched: 3.

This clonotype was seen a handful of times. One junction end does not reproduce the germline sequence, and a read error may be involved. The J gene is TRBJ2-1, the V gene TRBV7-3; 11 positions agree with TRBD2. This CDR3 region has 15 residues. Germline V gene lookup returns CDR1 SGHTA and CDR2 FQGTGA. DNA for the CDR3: TGTGCCAGCACCTTAGCGGGAGGGCCCTACAATGAGCAGTTCTTC. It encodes CASTLAGGPYNEQFF.